Below, 29 T cell receptor beta chains from the same sample are listed, as sequenced in a study of blood T cell repertoires in COVID-19. Some clones are missing from TCRdb's copy, which holds only in-frame ones; the method was immunoSEQ multiplex PCR. Here the sample spans over 200,000 clones, about nine tenths being singletons. Sequencing input: peripheral blood. The source is a man aged 25 to 40 with COVID-19, enrolled during active disease.

The chain joins TRBV5-1 to TRBJ1-3, with D unclear. Germline V gives CDR1 SGHRS, CDR2 YFSETQ. This CDR3 is 16 amino acids long. V lost 5 bases and J 0 bases, leaving 15 bases between the germline ends. This CDR3 is CASSLLGASSGNTIYF. In DNA form, the CDR3 reads TGCGCCAGCAGTCTTTTGGGAGCCAGCTCTGGAAACACCATATATTTT.

This chain joins TRBV5-1 and TRBJ1-4; D is perhaps TRBD1 (6 bases). The CDR3 extends over 15 amino acids. Per the germline V gene, CDR1 is SGHRS and CDR2 is YFSETQ. The germline V and J ends were trimmed by 4 bases and 5 bases, with 15 bases remaining between them. The chain's CDR3 is CASSIGTIENEKLFF. The DNA for the CDR3 is TGCGCCAGCAGCATCGGGACAATAGAAAATGAAAAACTGTTTTTT.

The chain carries TRBV28 and TRBJ1-5; TRBD1 is a possible D gene (5 bases). V shed 6 bases and J shed 3 bases, with 12 bases lying between them. This CDR3 spans 14 amino acids. CDR1 MDHEN and CDR2 SYDVKM come from the germline V gene. The CDR3 here is CASRDGGFNQPQHF. The DNA of the CDR3 is TGTGCCAGCAGGGACGGGGGTTTCAATCAGCCCCAGCATTTT.

V and J are TRBV10-3 and TRBJ1-1; D might be TRBD1 (5 bases). The CDR3 length is 17 residues. Germline-derived CDR1 and CDR2 are ENHRY and SYGVKD. V shed 0 bases and J shed 3 bases, with 17 bases lying between them. The CDR3 DNA sequence: TGTGCCATCAGTGAGTCTGTCGATTGGACAAAGCACACTGAAGCTTTCTTT. Translating it yields CAISESVDWTKHTEAFF.

This chain connects TRBV6-1 to TRBJ2-3; TRBD2 agrees at 9 bases. V dropped 2 bases and J dropped 5; count of bases not matched to a gene: 8. Germline V gene lookup returns CDR1 MNHNS and CDR2 SASEGT. This CDR3 is built from 16 residues. The CDR3 region has the DNA TGTGCCAGCAGTGAACACGGCGGGAGGGCCCAAGATACGCAGTATTTT. Translated: CASSEHGGRAQDTQYF.

V usage is TRBV6-5 and J usage is TRBJ2-1; TRBD1 matches at 7 bases. The CDR3 covers 13 residues. Losses at the gene ends were 4 bases for V and 6 bases for J; bases not matched to a gene: 3. Germline assignment: CDR1 MNHEY and CDR2 SVGAGI. The CDR3 DNA reads TGTGCCAGCAGTTCACAGGGGAGCAATGAGCAGTTCTTC. This codes for CASSSQGSNEQFF.

Remarks on this clone: The junction differs from germline at one of its ends, possibly a read error. The V and J genes are TRBV5-1 and TRBJ2-1; TRBD1 might be the D (5 bases). The germline V gene has CDR1 SGHRS and CDR2 YFSETQ. This CDR3 has 13 residues. CDR3 nucleotides: TGCGCCAGCAGCTTGGAAGGGGCCGAGAGCTGGGTCTTC. Protein: CASSLEGAESWVF. The entire variable domain, with the rest obtained from reference TRBV5-1 and TRBJ2-1, is as follows: KAGVTQTPRYLIKTRGQQVTLSCSPISGHRSVSWYQQTPGQGLQFLFEYFSETQRNKGNFPGRFSGRQFSNSRSEMNVSTLELGDSALYLCASSLEGAESWVFGPGTRLTVL.

The rearrangement joins TRBV18 to TRBJ1-6; 8 nucleotides agree with TRBD1. V trimming: 1 base; J trimming: 3 bases; junction bases outside the gene matches: 8. The CDR3 contains 18 residues. Germline CDR1 is KGHSH and CDR2 is LQKENI. CDR3 in amino acids: CASSPLAEQGDYNSPLHF. The CDR3 DNA follows: TGTGCCAGCTCACCACTCGCCGAACAGGGGGACTATAATTCACCCCTCCACTTT.

V gene TRBV29-1 combines with J gene TRBJ2-1; the match to TRBD2 covers 11 bases. Germline lookup yields CDR1 SQVTM and CDR2 ANQGSEA. V lost 1 base and J lost 9; bases outside the gene matches: 5. The CDR3 is 14 amino acids. The chain's CDR3 is CSVEGRLAGTEQFF. In nucleotides, the CDR3 is TGCAGCGTTGAAGGACGACTAGCGGGAACTGAGCAGTTCTTC.

This chain links TRBV4-1 with TRBJ1-1, with TRBD1 as a possible D gene (5 bases). Germline V gene lookup returns CDR1 MGHRA and CDR2 YSYEKL. The length of the CDR3 is 16 residues. V was cut by 0 bases and J by 3 bases, with 14 bases left in between. CDR3 sequence reads: CASSQDGFGHYTEAFF. The DNA for the CDR3 is TGCGCCAGCAGCCAAGATGGCTTCGGACACTACACTGAAGCTTTCTTT.

This rearrangement joins TRBV5-8 to TRBJ1-2; D gene unclear. This CDR3 comprises 13 residues. V gave up 0 bases and J gave up 4 bases, with 7 bases separating them. Germline CDR1 is SGHTS and CDR2 is YDEGEE. CDR3 amino acids: CASSLEIVYGYTF. The CDR3 DNA sequence: TGTGCCAGCAGCTTGGAAATAGTCTATGGCTACACCTTC.

This clone occurred a few times. The gene calls are TRBV18 and TRBJ2-1, with a possible D match to TRBD2 (5 bases). This CDR3 contains 13 residues. Deletions cut 3 bases from V and 8 bases from J, with 11 bases between. Germline CDR1 and CDR2: KGHSH and LQKENI. The CDR3 nucleotides are TGTGCCAGCTCACCTAGTCTAGCAGATGAGCAGTTCTTC. Its translation: CASSPSLADEQFF.

V gene TRBV3-1 (or the pseudogene TRBV3-2) combines with J gene TRBJ1-2; TRBD1 matches at 9 bases. In germline, CDR1 is LGHDT, CDR2 YNNKEL (reference sequence). This CDR3 has 17 amino acids. V lost 4 bases to trimming and J lost 6 bases; unmatched junction nucleotides: 15. CDR3 sequence: CASSPGQGIGSDNGYTF. The CDR3 DNA reads as TGTGCCAGCAGCCCGGGACAGGGTATCGGGTCGGATAATGGCTACACCTTC.

This rearrangement joins TRBV5-4 to TRBJ2-1, with 10 bases lining up with TRBD1. This CDR3 comprises 14 residues. Germline loops: CDR1 SGHNT, CDR2 YYREEE (reference sequence). The ends lost 0 bases at V and 10 bases at J; junction bases unmatched: 4. CDR3 DNA: TGTGCCAGCAGCTTGGGACAGGGGGCCAAAGAGCAGTTCTTC. This encodes CASSLGQGAKEQFF. Full variable domain (rest looked up from reference TRBV5-4 and TRBJ2-1): ETGVTQSPTHLIKTRGQQVTLRCSSQSGHNTVSWYQQALGQGPQFIFQYYREEENGRGNFPPRFSGLQFPNYSSELNVNALELDDSALYLCASSLGQGAKEQFFGPGTRLTVL.

This sequence joins TRBV5-8 and TRBJ1-5, with D possibly matching TRBD1 (6 bases). The CDR3 is made up of 14 amino acids. From germline, CDR1 is SGHTS and CDR2 YDEGEE. V lost 4 bases and J 1 base, leaving 9 bases between the germline ends. The CDR3, as DNA: TGTGCCAGCAGCAAAGGACAGAGCAATCAGCCCCAGCATTTT. Protein sequence: CASSKGQSNQPQHF.

The rearrangement links TRBV18 to TRBJ2-1; 8 nucleotides align to TRBD2. Germline assignment: CDR1 KGHSH and CDR2 LQKENI. The V segment lost 0 bases and the J segment 8 bases; nucleotides outside the gene matches: 9. The CDR3 spans 16 residues. The CDR3 spells CASSPPGLAGGDEQFF. Written as DNA, the CDR3 is TGTGCCAGCTCACCACCGGGGCTAGCGGGTGGGGATGAGCAGTTCTTC.

V is TRBV11-3 and J is TRBJ2-7; 7 nucleotides agree with TRBD2. The CDR3 runs 13 residues. V shed 3 bases and J 4 bases; nucleotides not matched to a gene: 3. Germline V gives CDR1 SGHNT, CDR2 YENEEA. In nucleotides, the CDR3 is TGTGCCAGCAGCTTCCAGGGAGGGTACGAGCAGTACTTC. Translating it yields CASSFQGGYEQYF.

The chain combines TRBV6-6 with TRBJ2-1; D uncertain. Germline-derived CDR1 and CDR2 are MNHNY and SVGAGI (reference sequence). The CDR3 runs to 13 residues. V was cut by 0 bases and J by 6 bases, with 6 bases left in between. The CDR3 loop reads CASSYSRSNEQFF. The CDR3 DNA reads as TGTGCCAGCAGTTACTCGAGAAGCAATGAGCAGTTCTTC.

This rearrangement joins TRBV18 to TRBJ1-2; 7 positions match TRBD1. The CDR3 contains 15 residues. Germline V gives CDR1 KGHSH, CDR2 LQKENI. Trimming removed 3 bases from V and 2 bases from J; junction bases left unmatched: 6. As DNA, the CDR3 is TGTGCCAGCTCACCGGGGACAGCACAAAACTATGGCTACACCTTC. It yields the protein CASSPGTAQNYGYTF.

The chain recombines TRBV28 with TRBJ2-1, with D hard to call. Germline V gene data show CDR1 as MDHEN and CDR2 as SYDVKM. This CDR3 has 15 residues. The V end was cut by 2 bases, the J end by 3 bases, with 11 bases between. The CDR3 coding sequence is TGTGCCAGCAGTTTAGGGCCTATTCACTACAATGAGCAGTTCTTC. Protein sequence: CASSLGPIHYNEQFF.

V and J are TRBV27 and TRBJ1-2, with unresolved D. Germline V gene lookup returns CDR1 MNHEY and CDR2 SMNVEV (reference sequence). The CDR3 has 16 amino acids. V shed 0 bases and J shed 4 bases, with 15 bases lying between them. This CDR3 is CASSLSLPVRGYGYTF. The DNA for the CDR3 is TGTGCCAGCAGTTTATCCCTGCCCGTCCGGGGCTATGGCTACACCTTC.

The CDR3 sequence is CASSPGGDYMNTEAFF. DNA for the CDR3: TGTGCCAGCAGTCCAGGCGGGGACTACATGAACACTGAAGCTTTCTTT. J is TRBJ1-1 and V is TRBV27; TRBD1 might be the D (5 bases). Trimming removed 5 bases from V and 0 bases from J, with 16 bases in between. The CDR3 is 16 amino acids. Germline V CDR1 and CDR2: MNHEY, SMNVEV (reference sequence).

CDR3 loop: CASSVVESGYGYTF. CDR3 in DNA: TGTGCCAGCAGCGTAGTAGAGAGTGGCTATGGCTACACCTTC. The chain uses TRBV9 and TRBJ1-2; D not certain. Trimming left V 0 bases short and J 4 bases short, with 10 bases between. This CDR3 comprises 14 residues. Germline V gene lookup returns CDR1 SGDLS and CDR2 YYNGEE.

CDR3 sequence reads: CAITGYGTDTQYF. The CDR3 coding sequence is TGTGCCATCACAGGGTACGGCACAGATACGCAGTATTTT. This chain joins TRBV7-8 and TRBJ2-3, with D maybe TRBD1 (6 bases). The CDR3 consists of 13 residues. V was cut by 10 bases and J by 1 base, with 12 bases left in between. The germline V gene encodes CDR1 SGHVS and CDR2 FQNEAQ.

This chain joins TRBV9 and TRBJ1-5; 8 nucleotides match TRBD1. Germline CDR1 is SGDLS and CDR2 is YYNGEE. J was trimmed by 3 bases and V by 0 bases; bases with no gene match: 5. This CDR3 region has 16 residues. The CDR3 sequence is CASSVGAGGSNQPQHF. The CDR3 DNA follows: TGTGCCAGCAGCGTAGGGGCAGGGGGCTCCAATCAGCCCCAGCATTTT.

Only one count was recorded for this clone. This chain connects TRBV7-3 to TRBJ2-3; D is perhaps TRBD1 (6 bases). V lost 4 bases and J lost 3, with 11 bases in between. Germline V CDR1 and CDR2: SGHTA, FQGTGA. CDR3 size: 14 residues. In nucleotides, the CDR3 is TGTGCCAGCAGCTCCAAACAGGGTACAGATACGCAGTATTTT. Its translation: CASSSKQGTDTQYF.

V is TRBV5-4 and J is TRBJ1-1, with a weak D call TRBD1 (6 bases). CDR3 length: 14 amino acids. Trimming removed 4 bases from V and 0 bases from J, with 10 bases in between. Germline CDR1 reads SGHNT; CDR2 reads YYREEE (reference sequence). The CDR3 loop reads CASSRGSLNTEAFF. DNA for the CDR3: TGTGCCAGCAGCAGGGGGAGTCTGAACACTGAAGCTTTCTTT. Full variable domain (missing parts from reference TRBV5-4 and TRBJ1-1): ETGVTQSPTHLIKTRGQQVTLRCSSQSGHNTVSWYQQALGQGPQFIFQYYREEENGRGNFPPRFSGLQFPNYSSELNVNALELDDSALYLCASSRGSLNTEAFFGQGTRLTVV.

V is TRBV14 and J is TRBJ2-2; 9 bases fit TRBD2. The germline V gene encodes CDR1 SGHDN and CDR2 FVKESK. V lost 5 bases and J lost 4; bases outside the gene matches: 8. The CDR3 length is 16 residues. The CDR3 DNA sequence: TGTGCCAGCAGCTTGCGGGGGGGGCAGCGCACCGGGGAGCTGTTTTTT. Protein: CASSLRGGQRTGELFF.

The V call is TRBV6-5, the J call TRBJ1-2; maybe TRBD1 (5 bases). Germline lookup yields CDR1 MNHEY and CDR2 SVGAGI. The ends were cut back, 5 bases at V and 4 bases at J, with 11 bases in the middle. The CDR3 consists of 13 residues. The CDR3 DNA is TGTGCCAGCAGTACGGGGGACTCCTATGGCTACACCTTC. Protein product: CASSTGDSYGYTF.